The next 21 T cell receptor beta chains were all read from a single sample in a study of blood T cell repertoires in COVID-19. Data came from immunoSEQ multiplex PCR; TCRdb stores just in-frame clones and leaves some out. The sample shows approximately 250,000 clones, about 89% of them seen only once. The source material was peripheral blood. The receptors were gathered from a woman in her fifties or sixties who had recovered from COVID-19.

The rearrangement links TRBV5-6 to TRBJ1-5; D is possibly TRBD1 (5 bases). V was cut by 3 bases and J by 4 bases, with 11 bases left in between. The CDR3 consists of 14 residues. Germline V gene sequence: CDR1 SGHDT, CDR2 YYEEEE. DNA of the CDR3: TGTGCCAGCAGCTCGGGACTGCCTAATCAGCCCCAGCATTTT. This translates into CASSSGLPNQPQHF.

The J gene is TRBJ2-2, the V gene TRBV5-1, with 9 bases aligning to TRBD2. This CDR3 spans 19 amino acids. Germline V lookup: CDR1 SGHRS, CDR2 YFSETQ. The junction had 10 bases not matched to a gene; V was cut back by 1 base and J by 0 bases. In nucleotides, the CDR3 is TGCGCCAGCAGCTTGCCCCGGCGGGGGGGGGCCGCGAACACCGGGGAGCTGTTTTTT. Its translation: CASSLPRRGGAANTGELFF.

V gene TRBV7-6 combines with J gene TRBJ1-6; D call uncertain. Germline V gene sequence: CDR1 SGHVS, CDR2 FNYEAQ. Trimming removed 1 base from V and 9 bases from J, with 10 bases in between. The CDR3 runs to 14 residues. The CDR3: CASSLEGVVSPLHF. CDR3 coding DNA: TGTGCCAGCAGCTTAGAGGGAGTAGTTTCACCCCTCCACTTT. Filled out from reference TRBV7-6 and TRBJ1-6, the complete variable domain reads GAGVSQSPRYKVTKRGQDVALRCDPISGHVSLYWYRQALGQGPEFLTYFNYEAQQDKSGLPNDRFSAERPEGSISTLTIQRTEQRDSAMYRCASSLEGVVSPLHFGNGTRLTVT.

As regards this clone: Sequence at one end of the junction differs from germline and may be a read error. This rearrangement joins TRBV7-6 to TRBJ2-7; maybe TRBD2 (6 bases). The CDR3 consists of 13 residues. The germline gives CDR1 SGHVS, CDR2 FNYEAQ. In DNA form, the CDR3 reads TGTGCCAGCACCTTAAGCGGGTTCGGCGAGCAGTACTTC. Residues: CASTLSGFGEQYF.

The V call is TRBV6-2 or TRBV6-3, the J call TRBJ1-2, with D possibly matching TRBD1 (5 bases). The CDR3 sequence is 14 residues long. CDR1 is MNHEY, CDR2 SVGEGT, per germline. V was clipped by 6 bases and J by 3 bases, with 14 bases between them. CDR3 sequence reads: CASSPEGRYYGYTF. CDR3 nucleotides: TGTGCCAGCAGCCCAGAGGGGAGGTACTATGGCTACACCTTC.

The genes are TRBV25-1 and TRBJ1-2; D remains ambiguous. The CDR3 has 12 residues. V lost 3 bases to trimming and J lost 1 base, with 3 bases between them. Germline CDR1 MGHDK, CDR2 SYGVNS. The CDR3 reads CASSDSNYGYTF. DNA for the CDR3: TGTGCCAGCAGTGACAGTAACTATGGCTACACCTTC.

This chain uses TRBV6-5 with TRBJ2-5; TRBD2 matches 8 bases. After removal of 1 base from V and 2 bases from J, the junction contained 6 bases not matched to a gene. The CDR3 is made up of 16 amino acids. From germline, CDR1 is MNHEY and CDR2 SVGAGI. In DNA form, the CDR3 reads TGTGCCAGCAGTTACTTGACCCGGGGGGGACAAGAGACCCAGTACTTC. Translated: CASSYLTRGGQETQYF.

The J gene is TRBJ1-2, the V gene TRBV3-1 (or the pseudogene TRBV3-2); unclear D gene. Trimming removed 3 bases at V and 8 bases at J, with 13 bases between. The CDR3 sequence is 13 residues long. CDR1 is LGHDT and CDR2 is YNNKEL in the germline V gene (reference sequence). Here the CDR3 reads CASSQGQVGGYTF. CDR3 nucleotides: TGTGCCAGCAGCCAGGGCCAGGTCGGCGGCTACACCTTC.

The rearrangement uses TRBV7-8 and TRBJ2-1; 9 bases agree with TRBD2. CDR3 length equals 12 residues. Germline CDR1 and CDR2: SGHVS and FQNEAQ. V was pared by 5 bases and J by 15 bases, with 8 bases of the junction left unmatched. The CDR3 region has the DNA TGTGCCAGCAGCCCCCGCGGGGGGGGGCTGTTCTTC. Its protein product is CASSPRGGGLFF.

This chain links TRBV21-1 with TRBJ2-3; TRBD2 is the table's D call and was not checked against the DNA. TRBV21-1 is reported as a pseudogene. This CDR3 is 19 amino acids long. This chain's CDR3 is CASSFRTSGGPSPPDTQYF. The CDR3 DNA reads TGTGCCAGCAGCTTCCGGACTAGCGGGGGGCCCTCCCCCCCAGATACGCAGTATTTT.

This clone came up once. The rearrangement joins TRBV5-1 to TRBJ2-7, with a possible D match to TRBD1 (6 bases). The V gene's germline CDR1 is SGHRS and CDR2 YFSETQ. The CDR3 consists of 12 residues. V was clipped by 6 bases and J by 3 bases, with 10 bases between them. CDR3 region: CASTSDSYEQYF. Written as DNA, the CDR3 is TGCGCCAGCACCTCGGACAGCTACGAGCAGTACTTC. The full variable domain, in which reference TRBV5-1 and TRBJ2-7 provide the parts outside the CDR3, is KAGVTQTPRYLIKTRGQQVTLSCSPISGHRSVSWYQQTPGQGLQFLFEYFSETQRNKGNFPGRFSGRQFSNSRSEMNVSTLELGDSALYLCASTSDSYEQYFGPGTRLTVT.

The chain is built from TRBV19 and TRBJ2-7, with D possibly matching TRBD2 (7 bases). CDR3 length: 15 amino acids. Trimming shortened V by 5 bases and J by 0 bases, and 14 bases separated the two germline ends. The germline V gene has CDR1 LNHDA and CDR2 SQIVND (reference sequence). The CDR3 loop is CASSWGASGSYEQYF. The CDR3 nucleotides are TGTGCCAGTAGTTGGGGGGCTAGCGGCTCCTACGAGCAGTACTTC.

The rearrangement links TRBV9 to TRBJ1-3; 7 nucleotides agree with TRBD1. The germline CDR1 and CDR2 sequences are SGDLS and YYNGEE. The CDR3 is 17 amino acids. Losses at the gene ends were 4 bases for V and 0 bases for J; bases not matched to a gene: 10. CDR3 nucleotides: TGTGCCAGCAGCCCGAGGGACAGAATAACCTCTGGAAACACCATATATTTT. Protein product: CASSPRDRITSGNTIYF.

The sample holds one count of this clone. The CDR3, as DNA: TGTGCCAGCAGCACCGGACTAGGGAGTTACGAGCAGTACTTC. It specifies CASSTGLGSYEQYF. The rearrangement joins TRBV5-4 to TRBJ2-7; 7 bases align to TRBD2. This CDR3 region has 14 residues. With 4 bases clipped from V and 4 bases from J, the junction kept 8 bases outside the gene matches. CDR1 SGHNT and CDR2 YYREEE come from the germline V gene (reference sequence).

The chain joins TRBV19 to TRBJ1-2; 7 bases fit TRBD1. CDR1 and CDR2 from the germline V gene are LNHDA and SQIVND (reference sequence). The V and J ends lost 2 bases and 4 bases, in that order; junction bases with no gene match: 7. The CDR3 covers 15 residues. This CDR3 reads CASSITGARVYGYTF. The CDR3 bases are TGTGCCAGTAGTATAACAGGGGCGAGAGTCTATGGCTACACCTTC.

The chain recombines TRBV6-2 or TRBV6-3 with TRBJ1-4; D ambiguous. The length of the CDR3 is 13 residues. Looked up from germline, CDR1 is MNHEY and CDR2 is SVGEGT. The V end lost 6 bases, the J end lost 4 bases, and 9 bases lay between the germline ends. The CDR3 DNA reads as TGTGCCAGCAGCCTACAGCTTAATGAAAAACTGTTTTTT. Its protein product is CASSLQLNEKLFF.

J is TRBJ1-6 and V is TRBV5-4; 9 bases map to TRBD1. CDR1 and CDR2 from the germline V gene are SGHNT and YYREEE (reference sequence). Trimming took 5 bases from V and 9 from J; bases not matched to a gene: 9. There are 15 residues in the CDR3. The chain's CDR3 is CASSFRGQGGSPLHF. CDR3 DNA: TGTGCCAGCAGTTTCAGGGGACAGGGTGGTTCACCCCTCCACTTT.

DNA for the CDR3: TGTGCCAGCAGTCCACCTAGGCTAGCGAACACCGGGGAGCTGTTTTTT. Residues: CASSPPRLANTGELFF. The chain couples TRBV28 to TRBJ2-2, with D hard to call. Trimming cost V 5 bases and J 0 bases, with 13 bases left between them. Germline values: CDR1 MDHEN, CDR2 SYDVKM. This CDR3 comprises 16 residues.

The chain couples TRBV18 to TRBJ2-2; TRBD1 matches at 8 bases. Germline trimming cut 5 bases from V and 3 bases from J; bases unmatched to any gene: 5. CDR1 and CDR2 (germline): KGHSH, LQKENI. The CDR3 spans 15 residues. CDR3 sequence reads: CASSTRGPDTGELFF. CDR3 coding DNA: TGTGCCAGCTCAACCAGGGGGCCGGACACCGGGGAGCTGTTTTTT.

The gene calls are TRBV7-2 and TRBJ1-6; the D is unclear. CDR1 and CDR2 (germline): SGHTA, FQGNSA. V lost 4 bases and J lost 6, with 13 bases in between. This CDR3 is 15 amino acids long. CDR3 protein: CASSSGPPPNSPLHF. The CDR3 DNA is TGTGCCAGCAGCTCAGGCCCCCCTCCTAATTCACCCCTCCACTTT.

This clone was seen a handful of times. The chain joins TRBV18 to TRBJ1-3, with D possibly matching TRBD1 (6 bases). V was pared by 6 bases and J by 0 bases, with 15 bases between. This CDR3 region has 16 residues. Per the germline V gene, CDR1 is KGHSH and CDR2 is LQKENI. The CDR3 region has the DNA TGTGCCAGCTCCTCCGGGGGGGCAAGCTCTGGAAACACCATATATTTT. The encoded protein is CASSSGGASSGNTIYF. Complete variable domain (other parts from reference TRBV18 and TRBJ1-3): NAGVMQNPRHLVRRRGQEARLRCSPMKGHSHVYWYRQLPEEGLKFMVYLQKENIIDESGMPKERFSAEFPKEGPSILRIQQVVRGDSAAYFCASSSGGASSGNTIYFGEGSWLTVV.